Shown below are 13 T cell receptor beta chains from a single sample sequenced in a study of CD8+ T cells in alopecia areata. Extracted RNA was reverse transcribed into cDNA, the sequencing template. Sequencing used immunoSEQ multiplex PCR; TCRdb keeps in-frame clones, though not all of them. The repertoire holds more than 150,000 clones, with around 50% as singletons. The source material was CD4+ T cells sorted from blood, sampled at week 0. The receptors come from a human donor with alopecia areata.

This clone was observed a handful of times. The chain combines TRBV7-2 with TRBJ2-5; D not resolved. The CDR3 loop spans 12 amino acids. The V gene's germline CDR1 is SGHTA and CDR2 FQGNSA. V shed 5 bases and J shed 5 bases, with 9 bases lying between them. In DNA form, the CDR3 reads TGTGCCAGCAGCATAGACGGGGAGACCCAGTACTTC. This translates into CASSIDGETQYF.

The chain has TRBV5-1 and TRBJ2-5, with 8 bases matching TRBD1. Germline V gene lookup returns CDR1 SGHRS and CDR2 YFSETQ. This CDR3 spans 14 amino acids. V was pared by 0 bases and J by 7 bases, with 5 bases of the junction left unmatched. As DNA, the CDR3 is TGCGCCAGCAGCTTGGACGGACAGGGAACGACCCAGTACTTC. Translation: CASSLDGQGTTQYF.

V is TRBV7-3 and J is TRBJ2-3; D not resolved. Germline CDR1 and CDR2: SGHTA and FQGTGA. The CDR3 is 14 residues long. Trimming stripped 5 bases from V and 1 base from J, with 10 bases between. The CDR3 protein is CASSTRGGTDTQYF. CDR3 bases: TGTGCCAGCAGCACAAGAGGTGGCACAGATACGCAGTATTTT.

The chain uses TRBV2 and TRBJ1-4, with TRBD1 matching over 7 bases. CDR3 length equals 14 residues. The germline V gene has CDR1 SNHLY and CDR2 FYNNEI. V was pared by 5 bases and J by 6 bases, with 6 bases of the junction left unmatched. CDR3 residues: CASSSRDSDEKLFF. The CDR3 DNA follows: TGTGCCAGCAGTAGCCGGGACAGTGATGAAAAACTGTTTTTT.

V gene TRBV2 combines with J gene TRBJ2-1; 9 nucleotides line up with TRBD2. The CDR3 is made up of 14 amino acids. Germline lookup yields CDR1 SNHLY and CDR2 FYNNEI. V trimming: 7 bases; J trimming: 5 bases; junction bases outside the gene matches: 6. Here the CDR3 DNA reads TGTGCCAGCAACCATCGACTAGCGGACAATGAGCAGTTCTTC. This gives the protein CASNHRLADNEQFF.

This clone was seen only a few times. V usage is TRBV15 and J usage is TRBJ2-7; TRBD1 agrees at 8 bases. The CDR3 covers 15 residues. V lost 0 bases to trimming and J lost 3 bases; unmatched junction nucleotides: 4. CDR1 is LNHNV, CDR2 YYDKDF, per germline (reference sequence). CDR3 DNA sequence: TGTGCCACCAGCAGAGATTCAGGACAGGGCTACGAGCAGTACTTC. It translates to CATSRDSGQGYEQYF.

V usage is TRBV29-1 and J usage is TRBJ1-1, with D unclear. V lost 6 bases to trimming and J lost 3 bases, with 14 bases between them. The CDR3 loop spans 13 amino acids. The germline V gene encodes CDR1 SQVTM and CDR2 ANQGSEA. CDR3 sequence reads: CSVGQRQDTEAFF. The CDR3 nucleotides are TGCAGCGTGGGCCAAAGGCAGGACACTGAAGCTTTCTTT.

The sample holds a few counts of this clone. The chain recombines TRBV5-6 with TRBJ2-5; no clear D. Judging by the DNA end, TRBJ2-7 fits better; the J call may be wrong. CDR3 length: 13 amino acids. Per the germline V gene, CDR1 is SGHDT and CDR2 is YYEEEE. The CDR3 nucleotides read TGTGCCAGCAGCTCAGAGAGTGGCGACGAGCAGTACTTC. Its translation: CASSSESGDEQYF.

The chain has TRBV30 and TRBJ1-4; D may be TRBD1 (5 bases). The CDR3 spans 15 residues. Trimming took off 3 bases at V and 0 bases at J, with 11 bases between the two ends. Germline values: CDR1 GTSNPN, CDR2 SVGIG (reference sequence). The CDR3 loop reads CAWRPGTATNEKLFF. CDR3 DNA sequence: TGTGCCTGGAGGCCCGGGACTGCAACTAATGAAAAACTGTTTTTT.

The table lists this clone with a count of one. The rearrangement links TRBV30 to TRBJ1-2, with D possibly being TRBD1 (6 bases). The CDR3 consists of 11 residues. Trimming removed 2 bases at V and 6 bases at J, with 7 bases between. CDR1 is GTSNPN, CDR2 SVGIG, per germline (reference sequence). The CDR3 spells CAWSQGNGYTF. CDR3 DNA sequence: TGTGCCTGGAGTCAGGGGAATGGCTACACCTTC.

The chain recombines TRBV6-5 with TRBJ1-6, with TRBD1 matching 8 bases. Unmatched junction bases numbered 7, after V lost 8 bases and J lost 7 bases. The CDR3 covers 14 residues. Germline V gene sequence: CDR1 MNHEY, CDR2 SVGAGI. The CDR3, as DNA: TGTGCCAGCCGACGACAGGGGCCGAATTCACCCCTCCACTTT. Translation gives CASRRQGPNSPLHF.

This clone was seen at least ten times. The chain has TRBV5-1 and TRBJ1-3, with a weak D call TRBD1 (6 bases). Germline V lookup: CDR1 SGHRS, CDR2 YFSETQ. The V end was cut by 4 bases, the J end by 4 bases, with 12 bases between. The CDR3 has 14 amino acids. CDR3 nucleotides: TGCGCCAGCAGCAGAGGGGGAAACGGAAACACCATATATTTT. As protein: CASSRGGNGNTIYF.

This clone appeared once. The rearrangement links TRBV9 to TRBJ1-2; no definite D call. Deletions cut 3 bases from V and 2 bases from J, with 5 bases between. CDR1 is SGDLS, CDR2 YYNGEE, per germline. This CDR3 comprises 12 residues. DNA for the CDR3: TGTGCCAGCAGCGGGCAGAACTATGGCTACACCTTC. This codes for CASSGQNYGYTF.